This passage covers 29 T cell receptor beta chains from one sample sequenced in a study of shared clonotypes between healthy human individuals. Assay used: immunoSEQ multiplex PCR; TCRdb lists only in-frame clones, some missing. The repertoire consists of fewer than 3 million clones, with around 93% occurring once and the leading ten covering approximately 0.39%. Sequencing input: naive CD4+ T cells from PBMCs. The sample's subset: CD45RA+ positively selected. Receptor source: a man between 18 and 29 years old in good health. Some clones in this sample may be carry-over from other donors' samples.

The chain is built from TRBV30 and TRBJ1-5; D is unresolved. Germline V CDR1 and CDR2: GTSNPN, SVGIG (reference sequence). The CDR3 loop spans 13 amino acids. Trimming left V 3 bases short and J 3 bases short, with 9 bases between. CDR3 DNA sequence: TGTGCCTGGAGCGCGGGGTACAATCAGCCCCAGCATTTT. Translated: CAWSAGYNQPQHF.

This chain uses TRBV28 with TRBJ1-1, with TRBD1 identical over 7 bases. Germline lookup yields CDR1 MDHEN and CDR2 SYDVKM. The CDR3 runs to 16 residues. V lost 4 bases to trimming and J lost 1 base; unmatched junction nucleotides: 9. CDR3 DNA sequence: TGTGCCAGCAGTTCTCCCACTCGACAGGGGAACACTGAAGCTTTCTTT. Translated: CASSSPTRQGNTEAFF.

Of note for this clone: The identical CDR3 is also encoded by other nucleotide sequences in the sample. This chain links TRBV15 with TRBJ1-2; unclear D gene. Germline-derived CDR1 and CDR2 are LNHNV and YYDKDF (reference sequence). There are 13 residues in the CDR3. V was clipped by 1 base and J by 2 bases, with 5 bases between them. CDR3 nucleotides: TGTGCCACCAGCAGAGCGGGCAACTATGGCTACACCTTC. This encodes CATSRAGNYGYTF.

The chain links TRBV27 to TRBJ2-7; tentative D call: TRBD2 (5 bases). Germline CDR1 is MNHEY and CDR2 is SMNVEV (reference sequence). The CDR3 runs to 15 residues. The V gene lost 5 bases and the J gene lost 0 bases, with 14 bases spanning the gap. The chain's CDR3 is CASSPTGISSYEQYF. The CDR3 DNA sequence: TGTGCCAGCAGTCCGACCGGGATCAGCTCCTACGAGCAGTACTTC.

The chain has TRBV15 and TRBJ1-5; D may be TRBD1 (5 bases). The germline V gene encodes CDR1 LNHNV and CDR2 YYDKDF (reference sequence). The CDR3 sequence is 18 residues long. V was cut by 0 bases and J by 3 bases, with 18 bases left in between. In nucleotides, the CDR3 is TGTGCCACCAGCAGAGATCAGTGGGACTCACGGCCCAATCAGCCCCAGCATTTT. Its translation: CATSRDQWDSRPNQPQHF.

The chain combines TRBV11-3 with TRBJ1-2; D gene unclear. This CDR3 contains 11 residues. The germline gives CDR1 SGHNT, CDR2 YENEEA. V was clipped by 5 bases and J by 6 bases, with 7 bases between them. DNA for the CDR3: TGTGCCAGCAGCGACATAGATGGCTACACCTTC. Amino acid sequence: CASSDIDGYTF.

This clone was seen only once. The chain joins TRBV2 to TRBJ1-4, with 7 bases lining up with TRBD1. Germline CDR1 is SNHLY and CDR2 is FYNNEI. The V and J ends lost 6 bases and 4 bases, in that order; junction bases with no gene match: 2. This CDR3 comprises 13 residues. The CDR3 bases are TGTGCCAGCAGCGACAGGGATAATGAAAAACTGTTTTTT. It encodes CASSDRDNEKLFF. The whole variable domain, remainder taken from reference TRBV2 and TRBJ1-4, is EPEVTQTPSHQVTQMGQEVILRCVPISNHLYFYWYRQILGQKVEFLVSFYNNEISEKSEIFDDQFSVERPDGSNFTLKIRSTKLEDSAMYFCASSDRDNEKLFFGSGTQLSVL.

This clone was seen a few times. The genes are TRBV28 and TRBJ1-1, with D unclear. Germline V gives CDR1 MDHEN, CDR2 SYDVKM. This CDR3 region has 14 residues. The V gene lost 2 bases and the J gene lost 0 bases, with 7 bases spanning the gap. In DNA, the CDR3 is TGTGCCAGCAGTTTACGTTCCATGAACACTGAAGCTTTCTTT. This sequence encodes CASSLRSMNTEAFF.

The chain recombines TRBV5-1 with TRBJ1-1; D ambiguous. CDR3 length equals 14 residues. Trimming removed 6 bases from V and 0 bases from J, with 12 bases in between. Germline assignment: CDR1 SGHRS and CDR2 YFSETQ. CDR3 amino acids: CASKAGVMNTEAFF. CDR3 nucleotides: TGCGCCAGCAAGGCAGGAGTCATGAACACTGAAGCTTTCTTT.

The chain employs TRBV5-8 and TRBJ1-5, with D possibly TRBD1 on 6 matching bases. V shed 2 bases and J shed 5 bases, with 8 bases lying between them. The germline V gene has CDR1 SGHTS and CDR2 YDEGEE. The CDR3 covers 13 residues. The CDR3 spells CASSLHRDQPQHF. The CDR3 nucleotides read TGTGCCAGCAGCTTACACAGGGATCAGCCCCAGCATTTT.

This rearrangement joins TRBV30 to TRBJ2-5; no clear D. The CDR3 extends over 14 amino acids. Trimming cost V 0 bases and J 3 bases, with 11 bases left between them. Germline V gene lookup returns CDR1 GTSNPN and CDR2 SVGIG (reference sequence). The CDR3: CAWSVPTVKETQYF. The DNA for the CDR3 is TGTGCCTGGAGTGTACCCACAGTAAAAGAGACCCAGTACTTC.

This chain connects TRBV27 to TRBJ2-2, with TRBD1 as a possible D gene (5 bases). Germline CDR1 and CDR2: MNHEY and SMNVEV (reference sequence). With 6 bases removed from V and 5 bases from J, the gap between germline ends came to 19 bases. There are 16 residues in the CDR3. CDR3 DNA: TGTGCCAGCAGATCCGACATCAGGGTAGGAACCGGGGAGCTGTTTTTT. Translated: CASRSDIRVGTGELFF.

CDR3: CASSEAFGGANSPEAFF. As DNA, the CDR3 is TGTGCCAGCAGTGAAGCGTTTGGGGGCGCGAATTCACCTGAAGCTTTCTTT. The gene calls are TRBV6-1 and TRBJ1-1, with D tentatively TRBD1 (6 bases). Trimming pared 0 bases from V and 6 bases from J, leaving 20 bases between. Germline values: CDR1 MNHNS, CDR2 SASEGT. There are 17 residues in the CDR3.

Details on this clone: The same CDR3 arises from other DNA sequences in this sample as well. The CDR3 loop reads CAIRGQGAGETQYF. For the CDR3, the DNA is TGTGCCATCAGGGGCCAGGGGGCGGGGGAGACCCAGTACTTC. J is TRBJ2-5 and V is TRBV10-3; TRBD1 agrees at 8 bases. V lost 6 bases and J lost 5; bases outside the gene matches: 8. This CDR3 is 14 amino acids long. In germline, CDR1 is ENHRY, CDR2 SYGVKD.

This clone appeared a single time. The sample has other DNA sequences that encode this CDR3 too. The CDR3 reads CSVGQETQYF. CDR3 nucleotides: TGCAGCGTTGGGCAAGAGACCCAGTACTTC. The chain joins TRBV29-1 to TRBJ2-5, with D unresolved. V dropped 4 bases and J dropped 2 bases, with 2 bases sitting between them. This CDR3 is built from 10 residues. Looked up from germline, CDR1 is SQVTM and CDR2 is ANQGSEA.

This chain connects TRBV6-5 to TRBJ2-7; 9 nucleotides match TRBD1. V shed 6 bases, J shed 2 bases, and the junction held 8 bases outside the gene matches. This CDR3 region has 15 residues. The germline gives CDR1 MNHEY, CDR2 SVGAGI. The CDR3 bases are TGTGCCAGCAGAAAATCGACAGGGGGGACCTACGAGCAGTACTTC. This gives the protein CASRKSTGGTYEQYF.

The gene calls are TRBV7-9 and TRBJ1-5, with D possibly matching TRBD1 (6 bases). The CDR3 runs 16 residues. V lost 1 base and J 4 bases, leaving 14 bases between the germline ends. CDR1 is SEHNR, CDR2 FQNEAQ, per germline (reference sequence). The DNA for the CDR3 is TGTGCCAGCAGCTTAGGGGCAGGGGCCCCGAATCAGCCCCAGCATTTT. This codes for CASSLGAGAPNQPQHF.

V gene TRBV7-8 combines with J gene TRBJ2-7; TRBD2 aligns across 12 bases. The germline V gene has CDR1 SGHVS and CDR2 FQNEAQ. Unmatched junction bases numbered 7, after V lost 1 base and J lost 3 bases. The length of the CDR3 is 17 residues. Here the CDR3 reads CASSLETGLAGIYEQYF. The DNA for the CDR3 is TGTGCCAGCAGCTTAGAGACCGGACTAGCGGGAATCTACGAGCAGTACTTC. The full variable domain, rest sourced from reference TRBV7-8 and TRBJ2-7, is GAGVSQSPRYKVAKRGQDVALRCDPISGHVSLFWYQQALGQGPEFLTYFQNEAQLDKSGLPSDRFFAERPEGSVSTLKIQRTQQEDSAVYLCASSLETGLAGIYEQYFGPGTRLTVT.

The CDR3 region is CASSWLRDTNGLTQYF. The CDR3, as DNA: TGTGCCAGCAGCTGGCTAAGAGACACTAACGGGCTTACGCAGTATTTT. This sequence joins TRBV7-9 and TRBJ2-3; the D is unclear. Per germline, CDR1 SEHNR and CDR2 FQNEAQ (reference sequence). Trimming shortened V by 4 bases and J by 8 bases, and 22 bases separated the two germline ends. The CDR3 has 16 amino acids. The full variable domain, completed using reference TRBV7-9 and TRBJ2-3, is DTGVSQNPRHKITKRGQNVTFRCDPISEHNRLYWYRQTLGQGPEFLTYFQNEAQLEKSRLLSDRFSAERPKGSFSTLEIQRTEQGDSAMYLCASSWLRDTNGLTQYFGPGTRLTVL.

This chain connects TRBV5-6 to TRBJ2-7; 8 bases align to TRBD1. The germline V gene has CDR1 SGHDT and CDR2 YYEEEE. V gave up 4 bases and J gave up 3 bases; unmatched junction bases: 9. This CDR3 has 15 amino acids. CDR3 in DNA: TGTGCCAGCAGCCGCTCGACAGGGGACAACTACGAGCAGTACTTC. This codes for CASSRSTGDNYEQYF.

This chain uses TRBV28 with TRBJ1-1, with a tentative D call TRBD1 (5 bases). Germline lookup yields CDR1 MDHEN and CDR2 SYDVKM. Trimming cost V 7 bases and J 5 bases, with 20 bases left between them. The CDR3 sequence is 15 residues long. This chain's CDR3 is CASIPAGPGVTEAFF. In nucleotides, the CDR3 is TGTGCCAGCATCCCCGCGGGACCTGGGGTGACTGAAGCTTTCTTT.

A few counts support this clone. Different DNA sequences within this sample yield the same CDR3. The V and J genes are TRBV18 and TRBJ2-5, with a weak D call TRBD2 (6 bases). Germline-derived CDR1 and CDR2 are KGHSH and LQKENI. Trimming took off 2 bases at V and 2 bases at J, with 6 bases between the two ends. The CDR3 sequence is 13 residues long. The CDR3 is CASSPGTQETQYF. The CDR3 DNA sequence: TGTGCCAGCTCACCAGGGACTCAAGAGACCCAGTACTTC.

This sequence joins TRBV7-3 and TRBJ2-1; D gene ambiguous. Germline CDR1 and CDR2: SGHTA and FQGTGA. This CDR3 has 16 amino acids. The V end was cut by 3 bases, the J end by 4 bases, with 16 bases between. CDR3 residues: CASSLGGGETYNEQFF. CDR3 DNA sequence: TGTGCCAGCAGCTTGGGTGGCGGCGAAACTTACAATGAGCAGTTCTTC.

This chain joins TRBV28 and TRBJ2-1; the match to TRBD2 covers 8 bases. Unmatched junction bases numbered 6, after V lost 6 bases and J lost 5 bases. The length of the CDR3 is 14 residues. Germline-derived CDR1 and CDR2 are MDHEN and SYDVKM. The DNA for the CDR3 is TGTGCCAGCAGGGTAGCGGGGCGAAACAATGAGCAGTTCTTC. Its protein product is CASRVAGRNNEQFF.

This rearrangement joins TRBV28 to TRBJ1-1; D possibly corresponds to TRBD1 (6 bases). CDR1 and CDR2 from the germline V gene are MDHEN and SYDVKM. The V end was cut by 3 bases, the J end by 6 bases, with 17 bases between. There are 15 residues in the CDR3. This chain's CDR3 is CASSLTPPDSAEAFF. The CDR3 region has the DNA TGTGCCAGCAGTTTGACTCCCCCGGACAGCGCTGAAGCTTTCTTT.

This clone was detected only once. The V call is TRBV28, the J call TRBJ1-2; weak D call: TRBD1 (6 bases). The V gene's germline CDR1 is MDHEN and CDR2 SYDVKM. This CDR3 is built from 13 residues. V lost 6 bases and J 4 bases, leaving 12 bases between the germline ends. CDR3 amino acids: CASRGGGGYGYTF. The CDR3, as DNA: TGTGCCAGCAGGGGAGGAGGGGGCTATGGCTACACCTTC.

V and J are TRBV5-1 and TRBJ2-1; D is perhaps TRBD1 or TRBD2 (5 bases each). Germline-derived CDR1 and CDR2 are SGHRS and YFSETQ. The CDR3 runs 14 residues. The V gene lost 1 base and the J gene lost 5 bases, with 10 bases spanning the gap. The CDR3 is CASSLRGVHNEQFF. Written as DNA, the CDR3 is TGCGCCAGCAGCTTGCGAGGGGTTCACAATGAGCAGTTCTTC.

With respect to this clone: An end of the junction does not agree with germline; a read error may underlie this. The chain carries TRBV10-3 and TRBJ1-4; D is possibly TRBD1 (5 bases). Germline CDR1 and CDR2: ENHRY and SYGVKD. The CDR3 contains 12 residues. The CDR3 bases are TGTGCCGCGGCAGGGACCTATGAAAGACTGTTTTTT. Encoded protein: CAAAGTYERLFF.

This clone was counted a single time. The gene calls are TRBV6-5 and TRBJ1-6; D unclear. The CDR3 is 13 amino acids. CDR1 and CDR2 from the germline V gene are MNHEY and SVGAGI. V lost 6 bases to trimming and J lost 10 bases, with 13 bases between them. CDR3 sequence: CASSPSGKSPLHF. CDR3 in DNA: TGTGCCAGCAGCCCATCGGGAAAATCACCCCTCCACTTT.